One and the same sample provided the 19 T cell receptor beta chains below, sequenced in a study of CD8 T cells in Susac syndrome. The RNA input was roughly 0.45 to 1 ug, and it was reverse transcribed with random hexamers. TCRdb recomputed calls from the immunoSEQ multiplex PCR reads with MiXCR, one row per CDR3 protein. The table shows 120,000 or so distinct CDR3 sequences, with 90% to 95% occurring only once. Sequencing used CD4+ T cells from PBMCs. The receptor set was obtained from a human donor in good health.

This chain links TRBV5-1 with TRBJ1-1; 7 bases agree with TRBD1. Trimming removed 0 bases from V and 4 bases from J; junction bases left unmatched: 6. The germline gives CDR1 SGHRS, CDR2 YFSETQ. The CDR3 loop spans 15 amino acids. The DNA for the CDR3 is TGCGCCAGCAGCTTGGCAGGGGGGCTCGGCACTGAAGCTTTCTTT. Translating gives CASSLAGGLGTEAFF. Full variable domain (remainder filled in from reference TRBV5-1 and TRBJ1-1): KAGVTQTPRYLIKTRGQQVTLSCSPISGHRSVSWYQQTPGQGLQFLFEYFSETQRNKGNFPGRFSGRQFSNSRSEMNVSTLELGDSALYLCASSLAGGLGTEAFFGQGTRLTVV.

This sequence joins TRBV10-1 and TRBJ2-7, with 10 nucleotides matching TRBD1. J gave up 6 bases and V 5 bases, and 7 bases lay outside the gene matches. This CDR3 is 14 amino acids long. Per the germline V gene, CDR1 is WNHNN and CDR2 is SYGVQD (reference sequence). CDR3 region: CASSFPGQGGEQYF. CDR3 DNA: TGCGCCAGCAGTTTCCCTGGACAGGGGGGCGAGCAGTACTTC.

The chain carries TRBV2 and TRBJ1-1, with 7 bases lining up with TRBD1. V dropped 4 bases and J dropped 8; count of bases not matched to a gene: 10. From germline, CDR1 is SNHLY and CDR2 FYNNEI. The CDR3 is made up of 14 amino acids. CDR3 in DNA: TGTGCCAGCAGTGCACAATACCCGGGACAGGAAGCTTTCTTT. This translates into CASSAQYPGQEAFF.

This chain joins TRBV6-6 and TRBJ2-7; possibly TRBD1 for D (6 bases). Germline V gene sequence: CDR1 MNHNY, CDR2 SVGAGI (reference sequence). The CDR3 runs 12 residues. Deletions cut 5 bases from V and 3 bases from J, with 8 bases between. This CDR3 is CASSRQVYEQYF. CDR3 DNA sequence: TGTGCCAGCAGTCGACAGGTCTACGAGCAGTACTTC.

The J gene is TRBJ2-5, the V gene TRBV28, with 10 positions matching TRBD2. The germline CDR1 and CDR2 sequences are MDHEN and SYDVKM. The trim removed 5 bases at V and 3 bases at J, leaving 3 bases unmatched. This CDR3 is 14 amino acids long. CDR3 sequence (DNA): TGTGCCAGCAGTCGAGGACTAGCGGAAGAGACCCAGTACTTC. Translation gives CASSRGLAEETQYF.

The CDR3 sequence: CASSQGQGAPDTQYF. The CDR3 DNA is TGTGCCAGCAGCCAAGGACAGGGGGCACCAGATACGCAGTATTTT. J is TRBJ2-3 and V is TRBV5-6, with TRBD1 matching 11 bases. The CDR3 is 15 residues long. Trimming removed 4 bases from V and 4 bases from J; junction bases left unmatched: 5. Germline V gene data show CDR1 as SGHDT and CDR2 as YYEEEE.

This clonotype was seen a single time. The chain is built from TRBV5-1 and TRBJ2-1; the D gene is possibly TRBD2 (6 bases). Trimming shortened V by 7 bases and J by 8 bases, and 19 bases separated the two germline ends. There are 14 residues in the CDR3. Per the germline V gene, CDR1 is SGHRS and CDR2 is YFSETQ. CDR3 sequence: CASRVGGRRDEQFF. CDR3 DNA sequence: TGCGCCAGCCGTGTTGGTGGTAGGAGGGATGAGCAGTTCTTC.

The chain links TRBV6-6 to TRBJ1-5; D remains ambiguous. From germline, CDR1 is MNHNY and CDR2 SVGAGI (reference sequence). The CDR3 sequence is 13 residues long. V lost 6 bases to trimming and J lost 5 bases, with 11 bases between them. The CDR3 nucleotides are TGTGCCAGCAGACGGCACATCGATCAGCCCCAGCATTTT. It specifies CASRRHIDQPQHF.

This clonotype was counted only a few times. The chain joins TRBV6-1 to TRBJ1-3; D might be TRBD1 (6 bases). Germline CDR1 MNHNS, CDR2 SASEGT. This CDR3 spans 16 amino acids. V lost 8 bases, J lost 1 base, and 18 bases lay in between. Here the CDR3 DNA reads TGTGCCAGCGGGGGCACAGGGATAAGGTCTGGAAACACCATATATTTT. It codes for CASGGTGIRSGNTIYF.

This rearrangement joins TRBV19 to TRBJ2-2; TRBD2 aligns across 9 bases. Germline V lookup: CDR1 LNHDA, CDR2 SQIVND (reference sequence). Trimming took 6 bases from V and 4 from J; bases not matched to a gene: 12. The length of the CDR3 is 17 residues. The DNA of the CDR3 is TGTGCCAGTAGCTTCCCACCCCTAGCGGGATCCACCGGGGAGCTGTTTTTT. This sequence encodes CASSFPPLAGSTGELFF.

The gene calls are TRBV25-1 and TRBJ2-5, with D uncertain. Trimming shortened V by 1 base and J by 3 bases, and 9 bases separated the two germline ends. The CDR3 is 14 residues long. The germline gives CDR1 MGHDK, CDR2 SYGVNS. CDR3 amino acids: CASSEFRAEETQYF. DNA of the CDR3: TGTGCCAGCAGTGAATTTAGGGCAGAAGAGACCCAGTACTTC.

The J gene is TRBJ2-5, the V gene TRBV27, with 7 bases that match TRBD1. The J segment lost 5 bases and the V segment lost 6 bases, leaving 9 bases of the junction unmatched. CDR3 length equals 14 residues. Per the germline V gene, CDR1 is MNHEY and CDR2 is SMNVEV (reference sequence). DNA of the CDR3: TGTGCCAGCAGCTCAGGGGGAAAAGCTGAGACCCAGTACTTC. The encoded protein is CASSSGGKAETQYF.

The V gene is TRBV5-1, the J gene TRBJ2-5; TRBD2 matches 11 bases. The CDR3 has 16 amino acids. Germline V gene data show CDR1 as SGHRS and CDR2 as YFSETQ. With V trimmed by 0 bases and J by 0 bases, 1 base remained unmatched. The CDR3, as DNA: TGCGCCAGCAGCTTGGGACTAGCGGGGAACCAAGAGACCCAGTACTTC. This codes for CASSLGLAGNQETQYF.

The gene calls are TRBV6-2 or TRBV6-3 and TRBJ2-4; 11 bases map to TRBD2. CDR1 is MNHEY and CDR2 is SVGEGT in the germline V gene. The CDR3 runs 17 residues. Trimming at V came to 5 bases and at J to 7 bases, leaving 13 bases not matched to a gene. The CDR3: CASSATGTSGPRNIQYF. CDR3 coding DNA: TGTGCCAGCAGTGCAACCGGGACTAGCGGTCCCAGGAACATTCAGTACTTC.

The chain uses TRBV23-1 and TRBJ2-7; D call uncertain. TRBV23-1 has ORF status, its function being uncertain. Trimming left V 0 bases short and J 6 bases short, with 3 bases between. This CDR3 comprises 11 residues. CDR3 region: CASSQSCEQYF. The CDR3, as DNA: TGCGCCAGCAGTCAATCATGCGAGCAGTACTTC.

Here the CDR3 reads CAIRNLAESNEQFF. The CDR3 region has the DNA TGTGCCATCAGGAACCTAGCGGAGAGCAATGAGCAGTTCTTC. The rearrangement joins TRBV10-3 to TRBJ2-1, with 7 positions matching TRBD2. CDR3 length: 14 amino acids. Trimming removed 6 bases from V and 6 bases from J; junction bases left unmatched: 8. In germline, CDR1 is ENHRY, CDR2 SYGVKD.

The genes are TRBV7-2 and TRBJ1-5; D not certain. Germline V lookup: CDR1 SGHTA, CDR2 FQGNSA. The CDR3 is 15 residues long. The ends were cut back, 0 bases at V and 1 base at J, with 7 bases in the middle. For the CDR3, the DNA is TGTGCCAGCAGCTTAGCGCGGCAGAGCAATCAGCCCCAGCATTTT. It specifies CASSLARQSNQPQHF.

The chain combines TRBV7-2 with TRBJ1-2; 7 positions agree with TRBD1. V lost 5 bases, J lost 6 bases, and 12 bases stayed unmatched. The CDR3 totals 15 residues. CDR1 is SGHTA, CDR2 FQGNSA, per germline. CDR3 sequence reads: CASSTSGGAIDGYTF. The CDR3, as DNA: TGTGCCAGCAGCACCTCAGGGGGAGCGATTGATGGCTACACCTTC.

The chain is built from TRBV25-1 and TRBJ2-3, with unresolved D. CDR1 MGHDK and CDR2 SYGVNS come from the germline V gene. V was clipped by 3 bases and J by 2 bases, with 9 bases between them. This CDR3 region has 14 residues. CDR3 residues: CASSEHGSTDTQYF. CDR3 sequence (DNA): TGTGCCAGCAGTGAGCATGGCTCCACAGATACGCAGTATTTT.